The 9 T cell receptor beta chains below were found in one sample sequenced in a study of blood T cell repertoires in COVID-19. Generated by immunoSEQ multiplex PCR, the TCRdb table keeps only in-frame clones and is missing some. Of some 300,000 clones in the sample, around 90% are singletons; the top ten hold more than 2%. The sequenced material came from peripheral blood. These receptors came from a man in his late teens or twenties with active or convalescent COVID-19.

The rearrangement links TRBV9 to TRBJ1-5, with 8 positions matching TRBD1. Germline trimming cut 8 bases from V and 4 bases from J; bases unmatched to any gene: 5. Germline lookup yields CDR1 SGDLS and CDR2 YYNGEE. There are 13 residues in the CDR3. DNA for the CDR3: TGTGCCAGGACCTGGGACAGGAATCAGCCCCAGCATTTT. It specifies CARTWDRNQPQHF.

The CDR3 nucleotides read TGTGCCAGCAGCTCCTCGGGACTAGCCGCCGATGAGCAGTTCTTC. The encoded protein is CASSSSGLAADEQFF. The gene calls are TRBV5-4 and TRBJ2-1; 9 nucleotides line up with TRBD2. The CDR3 spans 15 residues. CDR1 and CDR2 (germline): SGHNT, YYREEE (reference sequence). The J segment lost 8 bases and the V segment lost 3 bases, leaving 9 bases of the junction unmatched.

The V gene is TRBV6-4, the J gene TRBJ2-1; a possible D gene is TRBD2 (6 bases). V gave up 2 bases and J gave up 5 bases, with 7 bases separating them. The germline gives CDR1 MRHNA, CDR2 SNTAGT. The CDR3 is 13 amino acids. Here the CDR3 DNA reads TGTGCCAGCAGTGACGCGGGACACAATGAGCAGTTCTTC. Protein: CASSDAGHNEQFF.

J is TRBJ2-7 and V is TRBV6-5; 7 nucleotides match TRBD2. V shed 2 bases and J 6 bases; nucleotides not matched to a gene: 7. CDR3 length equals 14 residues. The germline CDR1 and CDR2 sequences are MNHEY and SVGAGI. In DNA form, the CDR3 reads TGTGCCAGCAGTTACACTATCCGGACTAGCGAGCAGTACTTC. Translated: CASSYTIRTSEQYF.

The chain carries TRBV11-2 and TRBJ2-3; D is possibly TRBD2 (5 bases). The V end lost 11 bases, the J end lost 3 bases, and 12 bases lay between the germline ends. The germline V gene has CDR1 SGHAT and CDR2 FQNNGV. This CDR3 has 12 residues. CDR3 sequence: CASSPGTDTQYF. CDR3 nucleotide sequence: TGTGCCTCCTCCCCGGGAACAGATACGCAGTATTTT.

The CDR3, as DNA: TGTGCCAGCAGCCCGATCGGGACAGGGGTAAAAGATACGCAGTATTTT. As protein: CASSPIGTGVKDTQYF. V is TRBV7-9 and J is TRBJ2-3; 10 bases match TRBD1. CDR3 length: 16 residues. Trimming at V came to 5 bases and at J to 5 bases, leaving 10 bases not matched to a gene. Looked up from germline, CDR1 is SEHNR and CDR2 is FQNEAQ (reference sequence).

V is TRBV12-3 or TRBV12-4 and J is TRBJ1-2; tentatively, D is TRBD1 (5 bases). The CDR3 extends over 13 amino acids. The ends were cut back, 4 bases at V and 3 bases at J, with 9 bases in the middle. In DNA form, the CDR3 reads TGTGCCAGCAGTTCAGGGAAATACTATGGCTACACCTTC. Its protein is CASSSGKYYGYTF.

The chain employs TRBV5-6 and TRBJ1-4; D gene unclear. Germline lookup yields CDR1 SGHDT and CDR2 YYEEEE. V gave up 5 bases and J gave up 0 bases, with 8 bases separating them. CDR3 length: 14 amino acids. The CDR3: CASSYRPTNEKLFF. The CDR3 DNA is TGTGCCAGCAGTTACAGACCAACTAATGAAAAACTGTTTTTT.

The CDR3 DNA sequence: TGCAGTAGCGGGGTCTACGAGCAGTACTTC. It encodes CSSGVYEQYF. The genes are TRBV20-1 and TRBJ2-7; 7 nucleotides line up with TRBD2. J gave up 3 bases and V 8 bases, and 1 base lay outside the gene matches. The CDR3 is 10 amino acids. In germline, CDR1 is DFQATT, CDR2 SNEGSKA (reference sequence).